The source of this T cell receptor beta chain is a study of tumor and adjacent non-tumor tissue in lung cancer. About the study: Aged roughly 31 to 85 years, patients included 10 men and a few women with stage I to III disease. Study findings and constraints: Compared with tumor, normal lung showed significantly lower TCR diversity.

Regarding this clonotype: The antigen is undetermined. The conserved phenylalanine or tryptophan normally closing the CDR3 is absent here, so this likely arose from a read error.

This sample's RNA came from whole unsorted tissue. The normal lung tissue was taken more than 3 cm from the tumor edge. Trimming pared 5 bases from V and 2 bases from J, leaving 9 bases between. Germline CDR1 MGHRA, CDR2 YSYEKL. The CDR3 sequence is 13 residues long. TCRbeta libraries were built with three rounds of nested PCR, modified from ARM-PCR. TCRdb passed the multiplex PCR reads through MiXCR, listing each CDR3 protein once. The sample yields some 95,000 distinct CDR3 sequences, approximately 80% seen once. The sequenced sample was distant non-tumor lung tissue. The receptor was derived from a man between 60 and 75 years old with small cell lung cancer. This sequence joins TRBV4-1 and TRBJ2-5, with a possible D match to TRBD2 (5 bases). The CDR3 reads CASSWTPQETQYY. DNA of the CDR3: TGCGCCAGCAGCTGGACTCCACAAGAGACCCAGTACTAC.